The clone carrying this TCR beta chain was seen just once. Other DNA sequences within the sample encode an identical CDR3. The data were obtained in a study of blood T cell repertoires in COVID-19. Overall study: Samples taken during acute and convalescent COVID-19 were collected in the United States, Italy and Spain. Sources were T cells, B-cell-depleted T cells, or PBMCs; the material itself was cDNA or gDNA.

Authors' data handling: Estimated nucleated cell counts came from reference gene primer amplification. TCRdb's table, derived via immunoSEQ multiplex PCR, lists solely in-frame clones and lacks some. D and trimming come from the DNA, and the V and J calls and clone size come from that table. Of a few hundred thousand clones in the sample, 70% to 85% were seen once. This CDR3 comprises 15 residues. Per the germline V gene, CDR1 is LGHDT and CDR2 is YNNKEL (reference sequence). The V and J ends lost 5 bases and 3 bases, in that order; junction bases with no gene match: 7. The TCR originated in an elderly man with acute or convalescent COVID-19. The gene calls are TRBV3-1 (or the pseudogene TRBV3-2) and TRBJ1-5, with TRBD1 matching over 7 bases. Sequences were obtained from peripheral blood. The CDR3 region has the DNA TGTGCCAGCAGCTTATCGGGACAGTCCAATCAGCCCCAGCATTTT. Its translation is CASSLSGQSNQPQHF.